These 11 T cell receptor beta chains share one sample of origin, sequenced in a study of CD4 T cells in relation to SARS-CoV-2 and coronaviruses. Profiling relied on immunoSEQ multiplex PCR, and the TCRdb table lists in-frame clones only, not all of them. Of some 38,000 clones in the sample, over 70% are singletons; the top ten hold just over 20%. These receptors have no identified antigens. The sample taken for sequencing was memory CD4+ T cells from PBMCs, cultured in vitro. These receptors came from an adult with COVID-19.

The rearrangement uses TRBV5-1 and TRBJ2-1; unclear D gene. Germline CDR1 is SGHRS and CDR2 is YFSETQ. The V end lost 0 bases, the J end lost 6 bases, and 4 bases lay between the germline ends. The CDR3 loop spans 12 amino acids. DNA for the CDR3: TGCGCCAGCAGCTTGGAGGGCAATGAGCAGTTCTTC. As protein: CASSLEGNEQFF.

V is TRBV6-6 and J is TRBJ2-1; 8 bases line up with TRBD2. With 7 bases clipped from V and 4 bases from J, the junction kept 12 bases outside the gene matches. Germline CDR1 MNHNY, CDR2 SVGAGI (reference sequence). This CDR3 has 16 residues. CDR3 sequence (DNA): TGTGCCAGCACCATAGCAGGGACTAGTGCATACAATGAGCAGTTCTTC. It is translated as CASTIAGTSAYNEQFF.

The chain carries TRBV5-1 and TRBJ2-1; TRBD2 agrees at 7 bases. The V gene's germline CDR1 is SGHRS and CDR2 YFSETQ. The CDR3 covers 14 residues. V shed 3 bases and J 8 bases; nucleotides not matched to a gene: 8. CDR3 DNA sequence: TGCGCCAGCAGCTCCTCAGCGGGATTATATGAGCAGTTCTTC. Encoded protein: CASSSSAGLYEQFF.

The CDR3, as DNA: TGTGCCAGCAGACAGGACGGGTCTTCGAATGAAAAACTGTTTTTT. Its translation: CASRQDGSSNEKLFF. This chain connects TRBV6-5 to TRBJ1-4, with D perhaps TRBD1 (5 bases). From germline, CDR1 is MNHEY and CDR2 SVGAGI. V was cut by 6 bases and J by 5 bases, with 16 bases left in between. CDR3 length: 15 residues.

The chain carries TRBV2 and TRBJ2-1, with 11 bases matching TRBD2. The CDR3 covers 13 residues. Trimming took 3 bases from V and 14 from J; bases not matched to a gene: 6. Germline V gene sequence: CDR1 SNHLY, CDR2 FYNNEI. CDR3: CASSDPSGRKKFF. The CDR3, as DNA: TGTGCCAGCAGTGACCCTAGCGGGAGGAAGAAGTTCTTC.

The CDR3 loop is CASSVNPRGRGPHYNEQFF. The DNA of the CDR3 is TGTGCCAGCAGCGTAAACCCGAGGGGGAGAGGCCCCCACTACAATGAGCAGTTCTTC. This chain connects TRBV9 to TRBJ2-1, with D perhaps matching TRBD1 (6 bases). V was clipped by 1 base and J by 3 bases, with 23 bases between them. The CDR3 runs 19 residues. Germline V gene sequence: CDR1 SGDLS, CDR2 YYNGEE.

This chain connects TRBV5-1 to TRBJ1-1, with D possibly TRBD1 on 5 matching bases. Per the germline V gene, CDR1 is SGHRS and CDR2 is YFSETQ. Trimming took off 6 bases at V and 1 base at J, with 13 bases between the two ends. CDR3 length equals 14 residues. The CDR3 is CASTTQDGNTEAFF. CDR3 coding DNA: TGCGCCAGCACGACACAGGACGGGAACACTGAAGCTTTCTTT.

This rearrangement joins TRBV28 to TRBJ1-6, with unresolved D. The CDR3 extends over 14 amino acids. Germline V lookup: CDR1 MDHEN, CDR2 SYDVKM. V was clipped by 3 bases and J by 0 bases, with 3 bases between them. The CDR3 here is CASSLASYNSPLHF. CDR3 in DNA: TGTGCCAGCAGTTTGGCCTCCTATAATTCACCCCTCCACTTT. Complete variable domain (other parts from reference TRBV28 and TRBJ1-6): DVKVTQSSRYLVKRTGEKVFLECVQDMDHENMFWYRQDPGLGLRLIYFSYDVKMKEKGDIPEGYSVSREKKERFSLILESASTNQTSMYLCASSLASYNSPLHFGNGTRLTVT.

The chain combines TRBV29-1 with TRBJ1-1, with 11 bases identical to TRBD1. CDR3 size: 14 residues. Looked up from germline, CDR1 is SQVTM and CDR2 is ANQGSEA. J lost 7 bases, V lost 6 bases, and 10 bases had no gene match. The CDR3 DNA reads TGCAGCGTCGGGACAGGGGGTTTGAGGGGTGAAGCTTTCTTT. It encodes CSVGTGGLRGEAFF. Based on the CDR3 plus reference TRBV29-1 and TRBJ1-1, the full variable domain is SAVISQKPSRDICQRGTSLTIQCQVDSQVTMMFWYRQQPGQSLTLIATANQGSEATYESGFVIDKFPISRPNLTFSTLTVSNMSPEDSSIYLCSVGTGGLRGEAFFGQGTRLTVV.

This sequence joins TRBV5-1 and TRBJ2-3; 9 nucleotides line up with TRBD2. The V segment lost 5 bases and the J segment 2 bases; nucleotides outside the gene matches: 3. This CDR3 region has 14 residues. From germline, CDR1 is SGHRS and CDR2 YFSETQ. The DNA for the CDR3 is TGCGCCAGCAGTCTAGCGGGGTACACAGATACGCAGTATTTT. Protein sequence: CASSLAGYTDTQYF.

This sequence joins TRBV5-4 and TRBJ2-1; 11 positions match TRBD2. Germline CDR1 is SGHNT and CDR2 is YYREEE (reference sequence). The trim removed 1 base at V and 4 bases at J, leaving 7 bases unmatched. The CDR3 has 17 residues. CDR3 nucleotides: TGTGCCAGCAGCTTGAGTAGCGGGAGGGCCTCTTACAATGAGCAGTTCTTC. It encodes CASSLSSGRASYNEQFF.